These 7 T cell receptor beta chains share one sample of origin, sequenced in a study of OX40 agonist ivuxolimab in advanced cancers. Receptors were amplified or captured by the immunoSEQ multiplex PCR assay. Imported from immuneACCESS, the table was reduced by TCRdb to in-frame sequences with V and J called. These copies leave out some clones; in studies compared against another copy, an unresolved V gene accounts for under half, and the cause of the remainder is not known. The sample has tens of thousands of clones on record, about 81% of them singletons. Of the sample, 5% falls within the top ten clones. Sequencing used CD4+ or CD8+ T cells sorted from blood, obtained in a trial of the OX40 agonist ivuxolimab. These TCRs come from an adult with an advanced solid tumor such as melanoma, head and neck, liver or kidney cancer.

The chain recombines TRBV2 with TRBJ2-1, with D possibly being TRBD1 (5 bases). The CDR3 sequence is 13 residues long. Germline CDR1 and CDR2: SNHLY and FYNNEI. Trimming stripped 4 bases from V and 4 bases from J, with 8 bases between. DNA of the CDR3: TGTGCCAGCAGTGCGACAGTTTACAATGAGCAGTTCTTC. Its translation is CASSATVYNEQFF. Filled out from reference TRBV2 and TRBJ2-1, the complete variable domain reads EPEVTQTPSHQVTQMGQEVILRCVPISNHLYFYWYRQILGQKVEFLVSFYNNEISEKSEIFDDQFSVERPDGSNFTLKIRSTKLEDSAMYFCASSATVYNEQFFGPGTRLTVL.

The V gene is TRBV6-5, the J gene TRBJ1-2; D remains unclear. CDR1 MNHEY and CDR2 SVGAGI come from the germline V gene. V was cut by 4 bases and J by 7 bases, with 10 bases left in between. The CDR3 runs to 12 residues. The CDR3 region is CASSLSRGGYTF. For the CDR3, the DNA is TGTGCCAGCAGTTTGTCAAGAGGTGGCTACACCTTC.

In this sample, this clone is medium-sized. This rearrangement joins TRBV6-4 to TRBJ1-2, with TRBD1 identical over 7 bases. With 6 bases clipped from V and 0 bases from J, the junction kept 7 bases outside the gene matches. The CDR3 spans 15 residues. Germline V gives CDR1 MRHNA, CDR2 SNTAGT. As DNA, the CDR3 is TGTGCCAGCAGCTTCGACAGGGACGCTAACTATGGCTACACCTTC. Encoded protein: CASSFDRDANYGYTF.

This chain connects TRBV7-6 to TRBJ1-1, with D perhaps TRBD1 (5 bases). The V gene's germline CDR1 is SGHVS and CDR2 FNYEAQ. This CDR3 is built from 17 residues. The V and J ends lost 5 bases and 0 bases respectively, with 19 bases between them. Here the CDR3 DNA reads TGTGCCAGCAGCACAAGAAAGGGACGGCCCATGAACACTGAAGCTTTCTTT. This gives the protein CASSTRKGRPMNTEAFF.

The chain joins TRBV6-6 to TRBJ2-5; D ambiguous. Germline assignment: CDR1 MNHNY and CDR2 SVGAGI (reference sequence). This CDR3 has 12 residues. V was pared by 2 bases and J by 2 bases, with 3 bases between. CDR3 sequence: CASSYGQETQYF. CDR3 sequence (DNA): TGTGCCAGCAGTTACGGACAAGAGACCCAGTACTTC.

This clone came up once. The chain links TRBV28 to TRBJ2-6; 7 nucleotides align to TRBD2. CDR1 and CDR2 (germline): MDHEN, SYDVKM. J lost 0 bases, V lost 3 bases, and 8 bases had no gene match. The CDR3 sequence is 18 residues long. The CDR3 reads CASSFLGGGSSGANVLTF. Here the CDR3 DNA reads TGTGCCAGCAGTTTTCTGGGCGGGGGTTCCTCTGGGGCCAACGTCCTGACTTTC.

The genes are TRBV9 and TRBJ2-7; weak D call: TRBD1 (6 bases). From germline, CDR1 is SGDLS and CDR2 YYNGEE. The CDR3 has 15 residues. V lost 0 bases and J 2 bases, leaving 12 bases between the germline ends. The CDR3 bases are TGTGCCAGCAGCGTAGCAGGGGCTGGCCCCTACGAGCAGTACTTC. It encodes CASSVAGAGPYEQYF.